Listed here are 2 T cell receptor beta chains from one sample, sequenced in a study of blood T cell repertoires in COVID-19. Here immunoSEQ multiplex PCR was the method, and the copy in TCRdb shows in-frame clones only, minus some. The table records a few hundred thousand clones, 85% to 90% of them present only once. Material: PBMCs or T cells enriched from blood (not recorded which). These receptor sequences come from a woman aged 55-70 years in a cohort exposed to, infected with or recovered from COVID-19 (not recorded which).

The J gene is TRBJ2-1, the V gene TRBV29-1, with a weak D call TRBD2 (6 bases). CDR3 length: 12 residues. Trimming left V 7 bases short and J 6 bases short, with 13 bases between. Per the germline V gene, CDR1 is SQVTM and CDR2 is ANQGSEA. The CDR3 sequence: CSAWVGSNEQFF. The CDR3 DNA sequence: TGCAGCGCCTGGGTCGGGAGCAATGAGCAGTTCTTC.

V usage is TRBV6-6 and J usage is TRBJ2-7; 11 bases are a match to TRBD1. From germline, CDR1 is MNHNY and CDR2 SVGAGI (reference sequence). The CDR3 runs to 15 residues. Trimming at V came to 6 bases and at J to 1 base, leaving 5 bases not matched to a gene. CDR3 nucleotides: TGTGCCAGCAGATCCGGGACAGGGGGGTCCTACGAGCAGTACTTC. It specifies CASRSGTGGSYEQYF.